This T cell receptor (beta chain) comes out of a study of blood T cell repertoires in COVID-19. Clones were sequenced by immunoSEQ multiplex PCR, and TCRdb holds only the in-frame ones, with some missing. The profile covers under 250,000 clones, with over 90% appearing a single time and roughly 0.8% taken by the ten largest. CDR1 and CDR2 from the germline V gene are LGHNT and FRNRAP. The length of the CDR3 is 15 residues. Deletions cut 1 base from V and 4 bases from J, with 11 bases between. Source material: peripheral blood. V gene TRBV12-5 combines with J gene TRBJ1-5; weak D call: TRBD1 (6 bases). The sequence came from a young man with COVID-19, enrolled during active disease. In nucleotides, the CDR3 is TGTGCTAGTGGTTTGGGGGGGGGCCCTAATCAGCCCCAGCATTTT. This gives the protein CASGLGGGPNQPQHF.